The clone carrying this T cell receptor (beta chain) was picked up a small number of times. Its antigen is unknown. Germline CDR1 and CDR2: MDHEN and SYDVKM. With 4 bases removed from V and 3 bases from J, the gap between germline ends came to 12 bases. This CDR3 is 14 amino acids long. This entry comes from a study of cytomegalovirus exposure and HLA in healthy donors. Findings and limits, study-wide: Among TCR beta chains, those listed as cytomegalovirus-associated numbered roughly 150. Through in vitro validation, a few CMV-associated chains were shown to be specific for CMV antigens.

The PCR ran on 60 Vbeta and 13 Jbeta primers. The table came from immunoSEQ multiplex PCR; TCRdb's copy has only in-frame clones and leaves some out. This table has more than 150,000 clones, roughly 88% appearing once. The specimen sequenced was PBMCs. This TCR derives from a young woman in good health and CMV-seronegative. This chain joins TRBV28 and TRBJ1-2; weak D call: TRBD1 (6 bases). Here the CDR3 reads CASSSIQGYYGYTF. The CDR3 DNA sequence: TGTGCCAGCAGTTCAATACAGGGTTACTATGGCTACACCTTC.